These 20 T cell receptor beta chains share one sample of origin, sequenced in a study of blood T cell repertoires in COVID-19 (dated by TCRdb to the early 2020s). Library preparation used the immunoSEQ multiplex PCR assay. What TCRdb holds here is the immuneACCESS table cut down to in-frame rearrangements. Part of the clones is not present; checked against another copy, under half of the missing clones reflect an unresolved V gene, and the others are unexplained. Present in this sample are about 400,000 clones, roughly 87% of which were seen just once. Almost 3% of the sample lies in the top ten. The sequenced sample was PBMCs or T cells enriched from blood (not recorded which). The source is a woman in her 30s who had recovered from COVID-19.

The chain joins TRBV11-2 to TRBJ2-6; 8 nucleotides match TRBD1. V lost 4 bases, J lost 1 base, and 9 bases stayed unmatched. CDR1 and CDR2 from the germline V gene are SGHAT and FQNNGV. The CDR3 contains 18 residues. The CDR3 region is CASSSPRNRGSGANVLTF. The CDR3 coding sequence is TGTGCCAGCAGCTCCCCCCGAAACAGGGGGTCTGGGGCCAACGTCCTGACTTTC.

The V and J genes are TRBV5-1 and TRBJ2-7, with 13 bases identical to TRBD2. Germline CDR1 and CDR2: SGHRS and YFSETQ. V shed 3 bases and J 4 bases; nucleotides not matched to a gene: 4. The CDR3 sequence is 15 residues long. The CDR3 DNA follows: TGCGCCAGCAGCTCGGGACTAGCGGGACCATACGAGCAGTACTTC. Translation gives CASSSGLAGPYEQYF.

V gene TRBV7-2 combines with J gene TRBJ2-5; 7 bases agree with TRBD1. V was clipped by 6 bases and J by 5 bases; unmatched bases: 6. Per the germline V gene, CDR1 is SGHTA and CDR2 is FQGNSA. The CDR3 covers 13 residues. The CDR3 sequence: CASRATGRETQYF. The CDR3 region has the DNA TGTGCCAGCAGGGCGACAGGGCGGGAGACCCAGTACTTC.

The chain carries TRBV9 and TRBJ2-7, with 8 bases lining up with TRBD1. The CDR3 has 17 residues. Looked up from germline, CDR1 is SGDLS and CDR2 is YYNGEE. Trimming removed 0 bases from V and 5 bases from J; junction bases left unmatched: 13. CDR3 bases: TGTGCCAGCAGCGTAGGAGTAGGGGGACAGGAGTCCGACGAGCAGTACTTC. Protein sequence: CASSVGVGGQESDEQYF.

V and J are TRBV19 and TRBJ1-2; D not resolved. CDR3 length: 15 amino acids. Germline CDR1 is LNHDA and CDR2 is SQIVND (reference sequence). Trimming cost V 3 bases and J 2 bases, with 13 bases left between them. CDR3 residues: CASSMIGRTNYGYTF. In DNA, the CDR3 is TGTGCCAGTAGTATGATTGGCAGAACGAACTATGGCTACACCTTC.

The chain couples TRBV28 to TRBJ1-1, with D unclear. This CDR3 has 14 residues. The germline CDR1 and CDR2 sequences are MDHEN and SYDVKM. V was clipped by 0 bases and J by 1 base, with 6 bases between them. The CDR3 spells CASSLWAGNTEAFF. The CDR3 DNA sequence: TGTGCCAGCAGTTTATGGGCGGGGAACACTGAAGCTTTCTTT.

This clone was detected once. CDR3 in amino acids: CASSSGQGFGDEQFF. DNA of the CDR3: TGTGCCAGCAGCTCGGGACAGGGTTTTGGGGATGAGCAGTTCTTC. The chain joins TRBV7-2 to TRBJ2-1, with 9 bases aligning to TRBD1. Germline CDR1 is SGHTA and CDR2 is FQGNSA. The CDR3 has 15 residues. With 4 bases clipped from V and 8 bases from J, the junction kept 9 bases outside the gene matches.

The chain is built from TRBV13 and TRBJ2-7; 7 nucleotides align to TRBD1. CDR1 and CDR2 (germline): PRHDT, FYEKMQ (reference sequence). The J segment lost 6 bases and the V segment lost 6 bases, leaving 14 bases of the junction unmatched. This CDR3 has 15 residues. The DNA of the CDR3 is TGTGCCAGCAGGAAGTGGACAGGTCTCTATAGCGAGCAGTACTTC. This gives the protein CASRKWTGLYSEQYF.

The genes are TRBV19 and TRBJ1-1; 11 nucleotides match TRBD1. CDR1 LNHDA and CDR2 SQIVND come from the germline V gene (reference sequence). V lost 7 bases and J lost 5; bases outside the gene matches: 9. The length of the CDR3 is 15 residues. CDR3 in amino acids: CASIPGQGVWTEAFF. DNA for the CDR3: TGTGCCAGTATCCCGGGACAGGGGGTTTGGACTGAAGCTTTCTTT. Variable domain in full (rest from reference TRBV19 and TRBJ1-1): DGGITQSPKYLFRKEGQNVTLSCEQNLNHDAMYWYRQDPGQGLRLIYYSQIVNDFQKGDIAEGYSVSREKKESFPLTVTSAQKNPTAFYLCASIPGQGVWTEAFFGQGTRLTVV.

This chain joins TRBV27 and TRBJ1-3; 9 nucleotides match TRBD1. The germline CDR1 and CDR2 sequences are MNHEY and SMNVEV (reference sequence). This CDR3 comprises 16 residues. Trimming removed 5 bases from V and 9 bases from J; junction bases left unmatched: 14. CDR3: CASSRLPGQGSGTIYF. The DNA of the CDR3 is TGTGCCAGCAGTCGGTTGCCGGGACAGGGCTCGGGCACCATATATTTT.

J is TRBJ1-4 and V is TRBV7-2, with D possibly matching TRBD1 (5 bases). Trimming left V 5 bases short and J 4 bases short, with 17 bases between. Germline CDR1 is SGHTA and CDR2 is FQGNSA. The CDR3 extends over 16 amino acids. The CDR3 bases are TGTGCCAGCAGCCGCGGGGGAGGGGCGATTAATGAAAAACTGTTTTTT. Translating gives CASSRGGGAINEKLFF.

The CDR3 spells CASSLRPGLAERWFF. The CDR3 nucleotides are TGTGCCAGCAGTTTAAGGCCCGGACTAGCGGAGAGGTGGTTCTTC. The chain recombines TRBV27 with TRBJ2-1; 10 bases map to TRBD2. The CDR3 is made up of 15 amino acids. Germline loops: CDR1 MNHEY, CDR2 SMNVEV (reference sequence). V was clipped by 2 bases and J by 15 bases; unmatched bases: 13.

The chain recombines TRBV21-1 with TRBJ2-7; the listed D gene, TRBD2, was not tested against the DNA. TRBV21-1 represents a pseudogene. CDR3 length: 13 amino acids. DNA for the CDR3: TGTGCCAGCAGCGGAGGCCCAATCTACGAGCAGTACTTC. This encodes CASSGGPIYEQYF.

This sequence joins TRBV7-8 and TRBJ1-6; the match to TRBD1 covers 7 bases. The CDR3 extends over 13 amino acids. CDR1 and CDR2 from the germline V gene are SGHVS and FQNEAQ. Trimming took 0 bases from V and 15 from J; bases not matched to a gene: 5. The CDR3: CASSLATGTVLHF. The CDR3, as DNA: TGTGCCAGCAGCTTAGCGACAGGGACGGTCCTCCACTTT.

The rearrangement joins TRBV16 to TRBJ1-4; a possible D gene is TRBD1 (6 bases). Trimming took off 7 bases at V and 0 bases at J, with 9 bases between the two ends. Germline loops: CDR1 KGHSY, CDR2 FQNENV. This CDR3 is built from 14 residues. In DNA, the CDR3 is TGTGCCAGCACCGACAGGTCAACTAATGAAAAACTGTTTTTT. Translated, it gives CASTDRSTNEKLFF.

The chain's CDR3 is CSGMSGGEQYF. CDR3 in DNA: TGCAGCGGGATGTCGGGTGGGGAGCAGTACTTC. This sequence joins TRBV29-1 and TRBJ2-7; D unresolved. CDR1 is SQVTM, CDR2 ANQGSEA, per germline. The CDR3 length is 11 residues. The germline V and J ends were trimmed by 7 bases and 7 bases, with 14 bases remaining between them.

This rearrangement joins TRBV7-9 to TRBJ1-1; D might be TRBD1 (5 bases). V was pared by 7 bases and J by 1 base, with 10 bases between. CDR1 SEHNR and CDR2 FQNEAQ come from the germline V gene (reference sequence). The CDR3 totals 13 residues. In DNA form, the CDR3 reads TGTGCCAGCACCACCGGGGGGAACACTGAAGCTTTCTTT. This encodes CASTTGGNTEAFF.

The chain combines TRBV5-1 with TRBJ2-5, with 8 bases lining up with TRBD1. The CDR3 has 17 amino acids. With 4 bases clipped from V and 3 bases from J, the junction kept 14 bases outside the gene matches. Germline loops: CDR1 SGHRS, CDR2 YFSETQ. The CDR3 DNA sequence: TGCGCCAGCAGCCCCGGCAGGGGGCGAGTAGGAGAAGAGACCCAGTACTTC. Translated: CASSPGRGRVGEETQYF. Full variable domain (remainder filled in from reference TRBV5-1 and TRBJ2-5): KAGVTQTPRYLIKTRGQQVTLSCSPISGHRSVSWYQQTPGQGLQFLFEYFSETQRNKGNFPGRFSGRQFSNSRSEMNVSTLELGDSALYLCASSPGRGRVGEETQYFGPGTRLLVL.

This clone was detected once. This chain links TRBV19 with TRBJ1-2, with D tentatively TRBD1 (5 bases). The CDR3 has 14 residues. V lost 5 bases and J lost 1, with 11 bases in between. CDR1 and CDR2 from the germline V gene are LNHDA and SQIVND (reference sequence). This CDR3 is CASSAGRNNYGYTF. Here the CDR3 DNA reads TGTGCCAGTAGTGCGGGACGGAATAACTATGGCTACACCTTC.

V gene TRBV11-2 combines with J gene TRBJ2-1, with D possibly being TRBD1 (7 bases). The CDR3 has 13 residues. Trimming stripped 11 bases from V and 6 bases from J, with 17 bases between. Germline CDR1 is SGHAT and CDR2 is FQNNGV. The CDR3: CASAEGARNEQFF. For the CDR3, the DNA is TGTGCCTCCGCGGAGGGGGCCCGCAATGAGCAGTTCTTC.